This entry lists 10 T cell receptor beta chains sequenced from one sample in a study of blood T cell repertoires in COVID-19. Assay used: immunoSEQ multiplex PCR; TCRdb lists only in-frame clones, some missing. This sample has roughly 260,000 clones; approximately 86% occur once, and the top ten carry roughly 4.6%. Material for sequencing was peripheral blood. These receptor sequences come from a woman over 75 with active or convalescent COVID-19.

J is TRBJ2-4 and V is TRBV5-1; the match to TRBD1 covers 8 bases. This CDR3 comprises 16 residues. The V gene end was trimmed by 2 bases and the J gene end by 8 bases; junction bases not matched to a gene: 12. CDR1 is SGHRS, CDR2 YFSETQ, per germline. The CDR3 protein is CASSLRQGQGGDIQYF. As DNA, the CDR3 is TGCGCCAGCAGCTTAAGACAGGGGCAAGGCGGGGACATTCAGTACTTC.

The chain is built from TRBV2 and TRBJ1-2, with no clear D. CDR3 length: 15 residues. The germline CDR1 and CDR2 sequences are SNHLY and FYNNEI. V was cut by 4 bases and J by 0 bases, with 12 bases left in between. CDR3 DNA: TGTGCCAGCAGTGGAGGTCAGAGTTCTAACTATGGCTACACCTTC. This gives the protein CASSGGQSSNYGYTF.

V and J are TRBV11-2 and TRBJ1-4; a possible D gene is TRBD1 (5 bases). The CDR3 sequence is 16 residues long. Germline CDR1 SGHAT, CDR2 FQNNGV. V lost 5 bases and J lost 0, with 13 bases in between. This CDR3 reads CASSGRVSPTNEKLFF. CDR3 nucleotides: TGTGCCAGCAGCGGCAGGGTTTCACCAACTAATGAAAAACTGTTTTTT.

This CDR3 reads CASSLGGLRETQYF. The CDR3 DNA reads TGTGCCAGCAGCTTAGGCGGACTGCGGGAGACCCAGTACTTC. This rearrangement joins TRBV7-2 to TRBJ2-5; perhaps TRBD2 as D (5 bases). Germline V gene data show CDR1 as SGHTA and CDR2 as FQGNSA. This CDR3 has 14 residues. V was clipped by 1 base and J by 5 bases, with 11 bases between them.

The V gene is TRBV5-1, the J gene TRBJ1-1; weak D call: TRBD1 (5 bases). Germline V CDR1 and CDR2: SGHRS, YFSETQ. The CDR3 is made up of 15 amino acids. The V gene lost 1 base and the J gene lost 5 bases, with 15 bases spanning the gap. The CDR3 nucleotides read TGCGCCAGCAGCTTGACTCAGGGAGGGAGTACTGAAGCTTTCTTT. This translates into CASSLTQGGSTEAFF.

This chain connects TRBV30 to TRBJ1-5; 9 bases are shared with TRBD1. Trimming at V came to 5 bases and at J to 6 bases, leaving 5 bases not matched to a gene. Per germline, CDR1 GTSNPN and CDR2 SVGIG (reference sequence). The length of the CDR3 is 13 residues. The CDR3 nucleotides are TGTGCCTGGGGACAGGGGCAGGCTCAGCCCCAGCATTTT. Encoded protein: CAWGQGQAQPQHF. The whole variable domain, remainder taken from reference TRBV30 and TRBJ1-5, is SQTIHQWPATLVQPVGSPLSLECTVEGTSNPNLYWYRQAAGRGLQLLFYSVGIGQISSEVPQNLSASRPQDRQFILSSKKLLLSDSGFYLCAWGQGQAQPQHFGDGTRLSIL.

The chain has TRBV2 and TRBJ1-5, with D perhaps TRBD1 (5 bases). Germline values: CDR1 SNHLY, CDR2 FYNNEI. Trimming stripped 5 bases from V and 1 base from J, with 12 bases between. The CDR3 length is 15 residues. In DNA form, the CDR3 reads TGTGCCAGCAGTAGGGGCACGACCAGCAATCAGCCCCAGCATTTT. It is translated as CASSRGTTSNQPQHF.

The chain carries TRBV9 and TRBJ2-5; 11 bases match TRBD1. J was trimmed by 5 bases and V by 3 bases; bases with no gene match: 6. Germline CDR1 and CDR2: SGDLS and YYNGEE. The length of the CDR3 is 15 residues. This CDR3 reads CASSAGTGGAETQYF. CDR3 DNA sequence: TGTGCCAGCAGCGCTGGGACAGGGGGTGCGGAGACCCAGTACTTC. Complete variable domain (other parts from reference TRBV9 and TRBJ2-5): DSGVTQTPKHLITATGQRVTLRCSPRSGDLSVYWYQQSLDQGLQFLIQYYNGEERAKGNILERFSAQQFPDLHSELNLSSLELGDSALYFCASSAGTGGAETQYFGPGTRLLVL.

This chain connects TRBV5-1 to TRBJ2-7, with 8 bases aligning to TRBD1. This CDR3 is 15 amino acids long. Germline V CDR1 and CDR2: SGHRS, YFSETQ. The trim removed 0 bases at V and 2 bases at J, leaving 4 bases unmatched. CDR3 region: CASSLGTGSAYEQYF. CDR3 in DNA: TGCGCCAGCAGCTTGGGGACAGGGAGCGCCTACGAGCAGTACTTC. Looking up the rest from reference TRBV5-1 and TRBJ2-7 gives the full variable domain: KAGVTQTPRYLIKTRGQQVTLSCSPISGHRSVSWYQQTPGQGLQFLFEYFSETQRNKGNFPGRFSGRQFSNSRSEMNVSTLELGDSALYLCASSLGTGSAYEQYFGPGTRLTVT.

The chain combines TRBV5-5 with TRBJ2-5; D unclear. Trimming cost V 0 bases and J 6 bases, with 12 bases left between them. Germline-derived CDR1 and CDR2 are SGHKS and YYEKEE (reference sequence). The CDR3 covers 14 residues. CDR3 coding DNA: TGTGCCAGCAGCTTGGCTCGCCCGACACAGACCCAGTACTTC. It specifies CASSLARPTQTQYF.